These T cell receptor beta chains were read from a single sample in a study of early T cells in non-severe SARS-CoV-2 infection. TCRdb re-called the 5' RACE reads with MiXCR, one entry per CDR3 protein. The sample has some 66,000 distinct CDR3 sequences, roughly 9.1% seen once. Sequenced input: whole blood. The receptors were gathered from an adult who was a healthcare worker with PCR-confirmed SARS-CoV-2 infection or an uninfected control (not recorded which). The CDR3 runs from the conserved cysteine through the conserved F or W. A D gene is named only where the DNA matches it firmly. Clone size appears in some rows only: once, few, many, or a class for an expanded clone.

few,TRBV20-1,TRBJ2-7,.,TGCAGTGCTAACGGGAACTCCTACGAGCAGTACTTC,CSANGNSYEQYF
.,TRBV28,TRBJ2-1,TRBD2,TGTGCCAGCAGTTTACCGCTAGCGGGAACCTACAATGAGCAGTTCTTC,CASSLPLAGTYNEQFF
many,TRBV10-2,TRBJ1-5,.,TGCGCCAGCAACCCCGGGGAGGGGGTCGGTCAGCCCCAGCATTTT,CASNPGEGVGQPQHF
.,TRBV7-3,TRBJ2-1,.,TGTGCCAGCAGCTACCTTGGCTACAATGAGCAGTTCTTC,CASSYLGYNEQFF
few,TRBV19,TRBJ2-5,.,TGTGCCAGTAGTTCCCGGAACGCCGAAGAGACCCAGTACTTC,CASSSRNAEETQYF
few,TRBV7-2,TRBJ2-3,TRBD1,TGTGCCAGCAGCCGGACAGGCCTTGCCACAGATACGCAGTATTTT,CASSRTGLATDTQYF
.,TRBV19,TRBJ2-3,TRBD2,TGTGCCAGTGCGCGACTAGCCTTCGATACGCAGTATTTT,CASARLAFDTQYF
.,TRBV28,TRBJ2-5,.,TGTGCCAGCAGTCTTAACAGGGCTTGGGAGACCCAGTACTTC,CASSLNRAWETQYF
few,TRBV29-1,TRBJ2-1,.,TGCAGCGTTGAAGGGACATATGAGCAGTTCTTC,CSVEGTYEQFF
many,TRBV18,TRBJ1-1,.,TGTGCCACCCAGGGGAAAATGAACACTGAAGCTTTCTTT,CATQGKMNTEAFF
few,TRBV20-1,TRBJ2-2,.,TGCAGTGCCCCCAAGTCGCAGGCGAACACCGGGGAGCTGTTTTTT,CSAPKSQANTGELFF
.,TRBV6-5,TRBJ1-4,.,TGTGCCAGCAGCCGAGGTGGGGTAGGTGAAAAACTGTTTTTT,CASSRGGVGEKLFF
.,TRBV29-1,TRBJ2-1,TRBD2,TGCAGCTCACTCGGGGGGAATGAGCAGTTCTTC,CSSLGGNEQFF
few,TRBV12-3/TRBV12-4,TRBJ1-2,TRBD1,TGTGCCAGCAGTCCCGGACAGGGGTGGACCTTC,CASSPGQGWTF
few,TRBV5-6,TRBJ1-5,.,TGTGCCAGCAGCTTTTCCCGGACACTTCATAGCAATCAGCCCCAGCATTTT,CASSFSRTLHSNQPQHF
few,TRBV20-1,TRBJ2-1,.,TGCAGTGCCGACGGGGACCCCTACAATGAGCAGTTCTTC,CSADGDPYNEQFF
few,TRBV5-1,TRBJ1-6,.,TGCGCCAGCAGCTTGGGACCGGGAAAAGAGAGTTCACCCCTCCACTTT,CASSLGPGKESSPLHF
few,TRBV28,TRBJ2-3,TRBD2,TGTGCCAGCAGTTTCTTCCGGCCAGGGACTAGCGTCACAGATACGCAGTATTTT,CASSFFRPGTSVTDTQYF
.,TRBV12-3/TRBV12-4,TRBJ2-2,TRBD2,TGTGCCAGCAGTGCTAGCGGGAGAGGCACCGGGGAGCTGTTTTTT,CASSASGRGTGELFF
many,TRBV5-4,TRBJ2-3,.,TGTGCCAGCAGCTTGCTCGTGAGGGCCACAGATACGCAGTATTTT,CASSLLVRATDTQYF
few,TRBV5-4,TRBJ1-4,.,TGTGCCAGCAGCTTGGGGGGAGATGAAAAACTGTTTTTT,CASSLGGDEKLFF
many,TRBV20-1,TRBJ1-5,.,TGCAGTGCCCGTAGCTGGGAGGATCAGCCCCAGCATTTT,CSARSWEDQPQHF
many,TRBV6-6,TRBJ2-2,.,TGTGCCAGCAGCCCCCCCGTGGGGACGGCCGGGGAGCTGTTTTTT,CASSPPVGTAGELFF